What follows are 5 T cell receptor beta chains derived from one specimen sequenced in a study of response to subunit inactivated influenza vaccine. TCRdb processed the RT-PCR reads anew with MiXCR; each CDR3 protein has one entry. The sample lists roughly 520,000 distinct CDR3 sequences, roughly 27% occurring once. Sequenced material: CD4+ T cells sorted from PBMCs, taken more than 4 days after vaccination. The receptors originated from a man aged 50 to 59 who received an inactivated influenza vaccine.

This clonotype was seen once. The chain joins TRBV6-2 or TRBV6-3 to TRBJ2-3; D not resolved. The CDR3 is 12 residues long. Germline CDR1 reads MNHEY; CDR2 reads SVGEGT. Trimming stripped 4 bases from V and 7 bases from J, with 9 bases between. CDR3 sequence: CASSFSMNTQYF. CDR3 sequence (DNA): TGTGCCAGCAGTTTCTCCATGAATACGCAGTATTTT.

This clonotype has more than one count but fewer than ten. J is TRBJ2-1 and V is TRBV20-1, with a weak D call TRBD1 (5 bases). Germline CDR1 DFQATT, CDR2 SNEGSKA (reference sequence). The ends were cut back, 5 bases at V and 5 bases at J, with 13 bases in the middle. The CDR3 covers 13 residues. The CDR3 DNA follows: TGCAGTGCTGTGGACACAACAAACAATGAGCAGTTCTTC. The encoded protein is CSAVDTTNNEQFF.

The chain recombines TRBV7-9 with TRBJ2-7; D unclear. The V and J ends lost 5 bases and 0 bases respectively, with 14 bases between them. The germline gives CDR1 SEHNR, CDR2 FQNEAQ (reference sequence). The CDR3 loop spans 15 amino acids. The CDR3 sequence: CASSPAPRSSYEQYF. The CDR3 bases are TGTGCCAGCAGCCCCGCCCCCAGGAGCTCCTACGAGCAGTACTTC.

The sample holds many counts of this clonotype. The chain recombines TRBV12-3 or TRBV12-4 with TRBJ2-3; D call uncertain. The CDR3 runs 11 residues. With 5 bases removed from V and 8 bases from J, the gap between germline ends came to 8 bases. As DNA, the CDR3 is TGTGCCAGCAGTAGTGGGGTTACGCAGTATTTT. It yields the protein CASSSGVTQYF.

This rearrangement joins TRBV6-1 to TRBJ2-1; no definite D call. The CDR3 extends over 12 amino acids. The germline gives CDR1 MNHNS, CDR2 SASEGT. V was cut by 7 bases and J by 8 bases, with 12 bases left in between. The CDR3 spells CASTRLMHEQFF. The CDR3 nucleotides are TGTGCCAGCACTAGGCTAATGCATGAGCAGTTCTTC.